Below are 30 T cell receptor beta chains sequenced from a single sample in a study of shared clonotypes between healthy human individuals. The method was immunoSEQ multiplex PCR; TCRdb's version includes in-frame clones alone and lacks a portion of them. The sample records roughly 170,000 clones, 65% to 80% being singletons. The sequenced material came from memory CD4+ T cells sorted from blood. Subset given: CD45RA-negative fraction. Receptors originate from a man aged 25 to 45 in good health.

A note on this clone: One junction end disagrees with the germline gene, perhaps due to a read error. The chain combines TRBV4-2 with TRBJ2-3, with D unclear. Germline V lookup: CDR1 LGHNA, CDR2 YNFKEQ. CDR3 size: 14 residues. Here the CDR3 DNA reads TGTGCCAGCAGCCAAGATAGATCCAGCGCCGCGATACATTTT. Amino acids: CASSQDRSSAAIHF.

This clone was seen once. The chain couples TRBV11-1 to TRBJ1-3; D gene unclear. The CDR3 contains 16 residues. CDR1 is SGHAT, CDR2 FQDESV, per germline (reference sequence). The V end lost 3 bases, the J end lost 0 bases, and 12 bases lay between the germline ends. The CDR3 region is CASSFGITSSGNTIYF. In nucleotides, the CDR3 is TGTGCCAGCAGCTTTGGGATCACAAGCTCTGGAAACACCATATATTTT.

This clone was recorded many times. The DNA of the CDR3 is TGTGCCAGCAGTCCCAGGAGGGAGCAGTTCTTC. This codes for CASSPRREQFF. The V call is TRBV28, the J call TRBJ2-1; maybe TRBD2 (5 bases). Per germline, CDR1 MDHEN and CDR2 SYDVKM. Trimming left V 5 bases short and J 10 bases short, with 9 bases between. This CDR3 spans 11 amino acids.

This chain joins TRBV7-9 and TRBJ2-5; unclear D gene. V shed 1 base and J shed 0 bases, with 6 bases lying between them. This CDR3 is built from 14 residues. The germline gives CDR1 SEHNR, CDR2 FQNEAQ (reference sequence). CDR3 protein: CASSLDWNQETQYF. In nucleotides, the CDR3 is TGTGCCAGCAGCTTAGACTGGAACCAAGAGACCCAGTACTTC.

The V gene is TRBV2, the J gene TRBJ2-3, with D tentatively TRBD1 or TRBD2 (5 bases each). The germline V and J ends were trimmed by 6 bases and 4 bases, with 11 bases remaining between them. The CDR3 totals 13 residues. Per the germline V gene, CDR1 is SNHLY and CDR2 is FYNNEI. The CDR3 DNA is TGTGCCAGCAGCAACGGGGCCCCAGATACGCAGTATTTT. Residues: CASSNGAPDTQYF.

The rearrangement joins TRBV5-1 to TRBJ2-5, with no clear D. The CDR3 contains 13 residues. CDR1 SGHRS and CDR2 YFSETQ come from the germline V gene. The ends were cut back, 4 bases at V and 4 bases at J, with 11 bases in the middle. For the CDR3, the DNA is TGCGCCAGCAGCGGCAGTGGATCAGAGACCCAGTACTTC. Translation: CASSGSGSETQYF.

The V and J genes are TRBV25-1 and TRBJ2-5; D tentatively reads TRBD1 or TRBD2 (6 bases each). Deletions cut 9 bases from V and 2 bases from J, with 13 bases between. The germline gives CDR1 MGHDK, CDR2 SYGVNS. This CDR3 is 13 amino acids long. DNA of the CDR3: TGTGCCAGGAAAAGAGGGGGGCAAGAGACCCAGTACTTC. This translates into CARKRGGQETQYF. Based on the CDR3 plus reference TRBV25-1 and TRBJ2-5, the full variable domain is EADIYQTPRYLVIGTGKKITLECSQTMGHDKMYWYQQDPGMELHLIHYSYGVNSTEKGDLSSESTVSRIRTEHFPLTLESARPSHTSQYLCARKRGGQETQYFGPGTRLLVL.

The CDR3 DNA reads TGTGCCAGCTCACCCCGGCAGGGTTTGGGTGAAAAACTGTTTTTT. It encodes CASSPRQGLGEKLFF. This sequence joins TRBV18 and TRBJ1-4; weak D call: TRBD1 (5 bases). Trimming took off 3 bases at V and 7 bases at J, with 15 bases between the two ends. Germline V gives CDR1 KGHSH, CDR2 LQKENI. This CDR3 has 15 amino acids.

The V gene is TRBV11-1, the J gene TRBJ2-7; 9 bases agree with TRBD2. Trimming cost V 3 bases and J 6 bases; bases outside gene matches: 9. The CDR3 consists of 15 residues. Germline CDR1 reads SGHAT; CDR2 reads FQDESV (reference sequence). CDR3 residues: CASSFSGSWNREQYF. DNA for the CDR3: TGTGCCAGCAGCTTTAGCGGGAGTTGGAACCGCGAGCAGTACTTC.

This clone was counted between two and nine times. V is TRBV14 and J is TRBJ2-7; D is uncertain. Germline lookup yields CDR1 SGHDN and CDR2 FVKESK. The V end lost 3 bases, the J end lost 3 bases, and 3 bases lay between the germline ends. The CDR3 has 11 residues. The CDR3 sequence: CASSQNYEQYF. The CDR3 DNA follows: TGTGCCAGCAGCCAGAACTACGAGCAGTACTTC.

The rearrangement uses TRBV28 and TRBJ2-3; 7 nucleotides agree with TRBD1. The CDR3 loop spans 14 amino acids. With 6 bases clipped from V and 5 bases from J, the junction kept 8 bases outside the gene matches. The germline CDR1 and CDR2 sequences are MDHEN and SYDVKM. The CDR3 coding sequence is TGTGCCAGCAGCATTACAGGGGTGAGAGATACGCAGTATTTT. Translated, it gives CASSITGVRDTQYF.

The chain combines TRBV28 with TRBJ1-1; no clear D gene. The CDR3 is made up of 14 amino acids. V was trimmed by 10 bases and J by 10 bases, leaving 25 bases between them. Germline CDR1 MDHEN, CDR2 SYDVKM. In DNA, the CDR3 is TGTGCCACAGTTTCTAGCGGAGTGGGGAGAGGAGCTTTCTTT. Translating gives CATVSSGVGRGAFF.

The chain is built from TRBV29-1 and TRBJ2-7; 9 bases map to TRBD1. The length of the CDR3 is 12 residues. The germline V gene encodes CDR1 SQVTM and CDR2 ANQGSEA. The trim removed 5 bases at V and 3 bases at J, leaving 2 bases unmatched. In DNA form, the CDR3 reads TGCAGCGTTTCGGACAGGGGCTACGAGCAGTACTTC. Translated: CSVSDRGYEQYF.

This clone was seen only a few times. In DNA form, the CDR3 reads TGTGCCAGCAGTGAACAGACAACACTACACAATGAGCAGTTCTTC. This sequence encodes CASSEQTTLHNEQFF. The chain carries TRBV2 and TRBJ2-1; D unclear. V lost 2 bases to trimming and J lost 5 bases, with 13 bases between them. The CDR3 consists of 15 residues. The germline gives CDR1 SNHLY, CDR2 FYNNEI.

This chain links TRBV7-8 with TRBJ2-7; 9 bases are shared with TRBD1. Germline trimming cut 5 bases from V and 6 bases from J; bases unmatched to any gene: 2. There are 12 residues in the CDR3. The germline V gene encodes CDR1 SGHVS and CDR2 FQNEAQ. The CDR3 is CASSPDRGEQYF. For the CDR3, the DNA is TGTGCCAGCAGCCCGGACAGGGGCGAGCAGTACTTC.

CDR3 loop: CASSNRPGEGRTNEKLFF. The CDR3 DNA follows: TGTGCCAGCAGCAACCGGCCAGGGGAAGGAAGAACTAATGAAAAACTGTTTTTT. The chain carries TRBV28 and TRBJ1-4; TRBD1 might be the D (6 bases). Germline V gives CDR1 MDHEN, CDR2 SYDVKM. The length of the CDR3 is 18 residues. V was clipped by 6 bases and J by 1 base, with 21 bases between them.

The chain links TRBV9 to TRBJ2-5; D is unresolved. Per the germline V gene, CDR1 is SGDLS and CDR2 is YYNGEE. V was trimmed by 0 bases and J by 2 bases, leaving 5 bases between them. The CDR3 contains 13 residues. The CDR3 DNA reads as TGTGCCAGCAGCGTAGGACTTCAAGAGACCCAGTACTTC. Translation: CASSVGLQETQYF.

CDR3 sequence reads: CASSVAASYTF. The CDR3 bases are TGTGCCAGCAGTGTGGCTGCGAGCTACACCTTC. The rearrangement joins TRBV6-1 to TRBJ1-2; D is undetermined. Per the germline V gene, CDR1 is MNHNS and CDR2 is SASEGT. The CDR3 is 11 residues long. V was shortened by 4 bases and J by 9 bases, with 9 bases between the two germline ends.

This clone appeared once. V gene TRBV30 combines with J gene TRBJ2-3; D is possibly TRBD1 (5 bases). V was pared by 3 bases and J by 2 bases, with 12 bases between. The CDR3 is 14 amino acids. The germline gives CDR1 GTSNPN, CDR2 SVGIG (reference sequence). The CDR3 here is CAWSGYRPTDTQYF. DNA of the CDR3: TGTGCCTGGAGCGGATACAGGCCCACAGATACGCAGTATTTT. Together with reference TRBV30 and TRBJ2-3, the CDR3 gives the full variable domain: SQTIHQWPATLVQPVGSPLSLECTVEGTSNPNLYWYRQAAGRGLQLLFYSVGIGQISSEVPQNLSASRPQDRQFILSSKKLLLSDSGFYLCAWSGYRPTDTQYFGPGTRLTVL.

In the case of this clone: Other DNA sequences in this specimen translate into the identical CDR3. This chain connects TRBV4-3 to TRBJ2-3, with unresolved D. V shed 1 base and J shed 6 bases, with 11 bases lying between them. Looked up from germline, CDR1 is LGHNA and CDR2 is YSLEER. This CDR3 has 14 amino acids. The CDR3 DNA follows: TGCGCCAGCAGCCAAGGGGCGGTATCCGATACGCAGTATTTT. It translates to CASSQGAVSDTQYF.

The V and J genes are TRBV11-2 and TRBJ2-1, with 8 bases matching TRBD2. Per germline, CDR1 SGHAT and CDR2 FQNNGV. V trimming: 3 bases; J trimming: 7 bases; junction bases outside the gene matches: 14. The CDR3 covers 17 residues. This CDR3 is CASSLPAVAGRGNEQFF. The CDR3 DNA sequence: TGTGCCAGCAGCTTGCCGGCGGTAGCGGGAAGGGGGAATGAGCAGTTCTTC.

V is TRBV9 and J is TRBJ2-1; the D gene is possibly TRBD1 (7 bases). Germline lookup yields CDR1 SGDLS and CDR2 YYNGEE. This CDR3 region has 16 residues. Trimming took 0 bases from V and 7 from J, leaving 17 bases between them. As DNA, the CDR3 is TGTGCCAGCAGCGTAGTGGACAGGTTGAGCGGGAATGAGCAGTTCTTC. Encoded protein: CASSVVDRLSGNEQFF.

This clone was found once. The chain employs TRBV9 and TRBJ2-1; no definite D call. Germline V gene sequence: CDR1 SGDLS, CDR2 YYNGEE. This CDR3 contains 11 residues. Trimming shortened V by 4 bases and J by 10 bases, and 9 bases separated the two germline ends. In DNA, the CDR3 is TGTGCCAGCAGCTCCCAGAGGGAGCAGTTCTTC. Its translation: CASSSQREQFF. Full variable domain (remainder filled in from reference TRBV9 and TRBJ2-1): DSGVTQTPKHLITATGQRVTLRCSPRSGDLSVYWYQQSLDQGLQFLIQYYNGEERAKGNILERFSAQQFPDLHSELNLSSLELGDSALYFCASSSQREQFFGPGTRLTVL.

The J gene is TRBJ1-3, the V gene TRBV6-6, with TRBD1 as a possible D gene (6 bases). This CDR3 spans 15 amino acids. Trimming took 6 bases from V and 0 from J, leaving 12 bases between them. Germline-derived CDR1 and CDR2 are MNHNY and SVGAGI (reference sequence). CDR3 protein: CASRIQGVSGNTIYF. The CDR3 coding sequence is TGTGCCAGCAGGATACAGGGAGTCTCTGGAAACACCATATATTTT.

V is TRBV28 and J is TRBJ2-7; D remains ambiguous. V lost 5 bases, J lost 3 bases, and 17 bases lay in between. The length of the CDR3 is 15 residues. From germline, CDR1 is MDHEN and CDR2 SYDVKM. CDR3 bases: TGTGCCAGCAGTCCCATCCTGGACGTCAGCTACGAGCAGTACTTC. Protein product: CASSPILDVSYEQYF.

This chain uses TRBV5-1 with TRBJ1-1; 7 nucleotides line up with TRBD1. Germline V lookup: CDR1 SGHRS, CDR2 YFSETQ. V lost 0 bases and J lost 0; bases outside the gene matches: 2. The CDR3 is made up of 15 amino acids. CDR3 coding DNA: TGCGCCAGCAGCTTGGTGACAGGGATGAACACTGAAGCTTTCTTT. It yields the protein CASSLVTGMNTEAFF.

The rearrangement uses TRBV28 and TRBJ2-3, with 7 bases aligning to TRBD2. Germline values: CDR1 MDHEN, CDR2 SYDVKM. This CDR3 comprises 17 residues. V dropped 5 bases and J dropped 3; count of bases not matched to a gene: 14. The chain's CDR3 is CASSGTTDSGITDTQYF. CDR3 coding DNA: TGTGCCAGCAGTGGGACGACTGACAGCGGGATTACAGATACGCAGTATTTT.

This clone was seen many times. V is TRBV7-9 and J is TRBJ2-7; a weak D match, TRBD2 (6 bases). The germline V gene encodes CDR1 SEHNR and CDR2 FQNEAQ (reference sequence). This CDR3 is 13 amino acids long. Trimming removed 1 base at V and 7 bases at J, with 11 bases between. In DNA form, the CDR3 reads TGTGCCAGCAGCTTAGGGTGGCGGGGTGAGCAGTACTTC. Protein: CASSLGWRGEQYF.

For the CDR3, the DNA is TGTGCCAGCAGTTTAGCGGGAGGGCCCCTCGAGCAGTACTTC. Translating it yields CASSLAGGPLEQYF. The V call is TRBV28, the J call TRBJ2-7; 9 bases are shared with TRBD2. Per the germline V gene, CDR1 is MDHEN and CDR2 is SYDVKM. Losses at the gene ends were 2 bases for V and 6 bases for J; bases not matched to a gene: 5. The CDR3 runs to 14 residues.

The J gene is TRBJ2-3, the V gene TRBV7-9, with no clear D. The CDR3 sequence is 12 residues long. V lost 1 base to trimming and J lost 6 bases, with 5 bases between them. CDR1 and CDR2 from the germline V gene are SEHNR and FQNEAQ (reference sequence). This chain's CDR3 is CASSLERDTQYF. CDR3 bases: TGTGCCAGCAGCTTAGAAAGGGATACGCAGTATTTT.